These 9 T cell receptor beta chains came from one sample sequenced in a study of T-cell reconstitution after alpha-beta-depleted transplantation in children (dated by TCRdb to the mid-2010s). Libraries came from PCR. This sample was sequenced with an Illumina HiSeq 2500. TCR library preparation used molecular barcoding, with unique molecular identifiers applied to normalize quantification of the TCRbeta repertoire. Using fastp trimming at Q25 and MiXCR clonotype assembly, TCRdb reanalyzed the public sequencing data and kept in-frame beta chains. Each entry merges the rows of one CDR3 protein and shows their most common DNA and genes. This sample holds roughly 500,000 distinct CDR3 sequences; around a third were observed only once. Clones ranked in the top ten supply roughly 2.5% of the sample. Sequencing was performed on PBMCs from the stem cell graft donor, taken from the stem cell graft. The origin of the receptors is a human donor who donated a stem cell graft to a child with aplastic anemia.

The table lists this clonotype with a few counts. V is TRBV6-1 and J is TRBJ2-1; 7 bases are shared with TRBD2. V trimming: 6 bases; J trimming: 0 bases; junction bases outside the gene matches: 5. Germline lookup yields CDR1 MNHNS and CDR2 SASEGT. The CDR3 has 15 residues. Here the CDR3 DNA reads TGTGCCAGCAGCACGAGCGGGACCTCCTACAATGAGCAGTTCTTC. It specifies CASSTSGTSYNEQFF.

CDR3 protein: CASSAAGGRSYNEQFF. In nucleotides, the CDR3 is TGTGCCAGTAGTGCTGCGGGGGGTAGGTCCTACAATGAGCAGTTCTTC. This sequence joins TRBV19 and TRBJ2-1, with 8 bases identical to TRBD2. This CDR3 is 16 amino acids long. Losses at the gene ends were 5 bases for V and 1 base for J; bases not matched to a gene: 7. Germline CDR1 is LNHDA and CDR2 is SQIVND (reference sequence).

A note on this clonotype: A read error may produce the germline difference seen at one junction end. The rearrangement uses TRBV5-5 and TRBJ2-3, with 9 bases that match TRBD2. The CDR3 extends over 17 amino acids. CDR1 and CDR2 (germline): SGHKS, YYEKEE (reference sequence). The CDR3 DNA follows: TGTGCCAGCAGATTGGGGCTAGCGGGGACCATCACAGATACGCAGTATTTT. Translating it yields CASRLGLAGTITDTQYF.

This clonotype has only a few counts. The CDR3 loop is CSARVQDPETQYF. CDR3 nucleotides: TGCAGTGCTAGAGTTCAGGACCCAGAGACCCAGTACTTC. The chain couples TRBV20-1 to TRBJ2-5; no definite D call. Germline CDR1 and CDR2: DFQATT and SNEGSKA (reference sequence). V lost 1 base, J lost 4 bases, and 10 bases lay in between. There are 13 residues in the CDR3.

This CDR3 reads CASSKERGSEYV. CDR3 bases: TGTGCCAGCAGCAAAGAGCGTGGTTCGGAGTACGTC. The V gene is TRBV21-1, the J gene TRBJ2-7. TRBV21-1 is annotated as a pseudogene. The CDR3 has 12 amino acids.

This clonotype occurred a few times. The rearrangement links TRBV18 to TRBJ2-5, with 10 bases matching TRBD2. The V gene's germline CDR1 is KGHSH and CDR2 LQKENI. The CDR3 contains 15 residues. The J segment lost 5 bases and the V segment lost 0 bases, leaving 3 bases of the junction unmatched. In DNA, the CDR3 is TGTGCCAGCTCACCACCGGGACTAGCGTTGGAGACCCAGTACTTC. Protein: CASSPPGLALETQYF.

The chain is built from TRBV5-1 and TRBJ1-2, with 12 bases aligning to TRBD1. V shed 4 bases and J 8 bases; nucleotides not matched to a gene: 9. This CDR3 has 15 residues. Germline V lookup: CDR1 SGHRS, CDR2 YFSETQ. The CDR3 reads CASSPGDRGHGGYTF. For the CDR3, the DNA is TGCGCCAGCAGCCCAGGGGACAGGGGGCATGGAGGCTACACCTTC. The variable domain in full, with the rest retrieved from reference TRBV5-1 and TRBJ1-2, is KAGVTQTPRYLIKTRGQQVTLSCSPISGHRSVSWYQQTPGQGLQFLFEYFSETQRNKGNFPGRFSGRQFSNSRSEMNVSTLELGDSALYLCASSPGDRGHGGYTFGSGTRLTVV.

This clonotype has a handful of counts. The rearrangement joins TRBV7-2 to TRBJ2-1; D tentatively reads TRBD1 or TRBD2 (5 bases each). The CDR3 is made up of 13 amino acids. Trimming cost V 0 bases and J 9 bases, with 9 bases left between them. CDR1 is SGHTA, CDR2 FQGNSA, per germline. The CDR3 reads CASSLAGVGEQFF. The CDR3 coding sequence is TGTGCCAGCAGCTTAGCGGGGGTTGGTGAGCAGTTCTTC.

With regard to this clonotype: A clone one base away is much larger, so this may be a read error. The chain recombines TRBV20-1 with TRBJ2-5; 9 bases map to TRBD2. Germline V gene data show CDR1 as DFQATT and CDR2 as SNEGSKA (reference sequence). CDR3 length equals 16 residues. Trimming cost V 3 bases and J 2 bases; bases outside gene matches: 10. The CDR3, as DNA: TGCAGTGCTAGCGATAGCGGGAGACCCACTCAAGAGACCCAGTACTTC. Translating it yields CSASDSGRPTQETQYF.